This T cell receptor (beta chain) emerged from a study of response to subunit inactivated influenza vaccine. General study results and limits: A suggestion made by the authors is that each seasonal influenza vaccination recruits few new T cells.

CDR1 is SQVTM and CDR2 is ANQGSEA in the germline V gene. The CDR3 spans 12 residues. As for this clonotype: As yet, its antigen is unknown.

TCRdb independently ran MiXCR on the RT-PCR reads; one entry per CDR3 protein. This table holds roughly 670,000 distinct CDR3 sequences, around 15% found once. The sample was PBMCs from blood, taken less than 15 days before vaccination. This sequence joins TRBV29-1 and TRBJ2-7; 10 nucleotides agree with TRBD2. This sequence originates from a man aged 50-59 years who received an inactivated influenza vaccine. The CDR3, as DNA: TGCGCGGTGAAGCGGGGGGGCCTCGAGCAGTACTTC. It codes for CAVKRGGLEQYF.